The 8 T cell receptor beta chains below come from one sample, sequenced in a study of blood T cell repertoires in COVID-19. TCRdb's table, derived via immunoSEQ multiplex PCR, lists solely in-frame clones and lacks some. The profile covers around 100,000 clones, with approximately 85% appearing a single time and 6.5% to 10% taken by the ten largest. The material sequenced was peripheral blood. The origin of the receptors is a man in his 70s with acute or convalescent COVID-19.

This chain joins TRBV13 and TRBJ2-7, with 14 bases lining up with TRBD2. CDR3 size: 18 residues. The germline gives CDR1 PRHDT, CDR2 FYEKMQ (reference sequence). Unmatched junction bases numbered 11, after V lost 2 bases and J lost 5 bases. The CDR3: CASSLLQTSGGARNEQYF. DNA for the CDR3: TGTGCCAGCAGCTTACTACAGACTAGCGGGGGGGCGAGGAACGAGCAGTACTTC.

This chain connects TRBV3-1 (or the pseudogene TRBV3-2) to TRBJ1-5, with a tentative D call TRBD1 (5 bases). The CDR3 length is 13 residues. CDR1 is LGHDT and CDR2 is YNNKEL in the germline V gene (reference sequence). With 4 bases removed from V and 3 bases from J, the gap between germline ends came to 7 bases. The CDR3 region is CASSRQPNQPQHF. In DNA, the CDR3 is TGTGCCAGCAGCCGACAGCCCAATCAGCCCCAGCATTTT.

In DNA form, the CDR3 reads TGTGCCAGCAGTCCCCCCACAGCGGGGGCACACAATGAGCAGTTCTTC. It translates to CASSPPTAGAHNEQFF. This sequence joins TRBV28 and TRBJ2-1; 8 bases match TRBD2. This CDR3 spans 16 amino acids. V trimming: 5 bases; J trimming: 5 bases; junction bases outside the gene matches: 11. The germline CDR1 and CDR2 sequences are MDHEN and SYDVKM.

This chain uses TRBV18 with TRBJ1-2, with 7 nucleotides matching TRBD1. The V and J ends lost 4 bases and 4 bases, in that order; junction bases with no gene match: 6. Germline assignment: CDR1 KGHSH and CDR2 LQKENI. The CDR3 sequence is 14 residues long. DNA for the CDR3: TGTGCCAGCTCACAACAGACAGGGACCTATGGCTACACCTTC. This translates into CASSQQTGTYGYTF.

The chain links TRBV6-6 to TRBJ2-7, with D possibly matching TRBD1 (6 bases). CDR1 and CDR2 (germline): MNHNY, SVGAGI (reference sequence). V shed 6 bases and J shed 3 bases, with 12 bases lying between them. This CDR3 is 13 amino acids long. The CDR3 nucleotides are TGTGCCAGCAGCCGGACAGAACTCTACGAGCAGTACTTC. Translating gives CASSRTELYEQYF.

The rearrangement links TRBV7-3 to TRBJ1-3; D possibly corresponds to TRBD1 (5 bases). Per germline, CDR1 SGHTA and CDR2 FQGTGA. With 3 bases removed from V and 1 base from J, the gap between germline ends came to 19 bases. The length of the CDR3 is 18 residues. As DNA, the CDR3 is TGTGCCAGCAGCTTCTTAGGGGCGCGACCCCGATCTGGAAACACCATATATTTT. Residues: CASSFLGARPRSGNTIYF.

The chain recombines TRBV3-1 (or the pseudogene TRBV3-2) with TRBJ1-6; TRBD1 aligns across 7 bases. The CDR3 is made up of 14 amino acids. The ends lost 4 bases at V and 11 bases at J; junction bases unmatched: 8. Germline V CDR1 and CDR2: LGHDT, YNNKEL (reference sequence). In nucleotides, the CDR3 is TGTGCCAGCAGCCCGGGACAGCTGGCGGCACCCCTCCACTTT. Translating gives CASSPGQLAAPLHF.

The chain combines TRBV6-6 with TRBJ2-7; 8 bases match TRBD1. J lost 6 bases, V lost 7 bases, and 14 bases had no gene match. The CDR3 has 15 amino acids. Germline loops: CDR1 MNHNY, CDR2 SVGAGI (reference sequence). This CDR3 is CASTNPRQGILEQYF. The CDR3 coding sequence is TGTGCCAGCACAAATCCGAGACAGGGGATTCTCGAGCAGTACTTC.